The 6 T cell receptor beta chains listed next were all sequenced from one sample in a study of cytomegalovirus exposure and HLA in healthy donors. PCR primers comprised 60 Vbeta and 13 Jbeta primers. Here immunoSEQ multiplex PCR was the method, and the copy in TCRdb shows in-frame clones only, minus some. In the table there are approximately 110,000 clones, less than 90% of which are singletons. Sequenced input: PBMCs. The source of these receptors is a man between 45 and 60 years old in good health and CMV-seronegative.

In DNA form, the CDR3 reads TGTGCCAGCAATGGACTAGCCGGAGGGGGAGAGACCCAGTACTTC. It translates to CASNGLAGGGETQYF. V and J are TRBV2 and TRBJ2-5, with TRBD2 matching over 8 bases. V shed 7 bases and J 4 bases; nucleotides not matched to a gene: 11. The CDR3 totals 15 residues. The germline V gene encodes CDR1 SNHLY and CDR2 FYNNEI. Drawing the rest from reference TRBV2 and TRBJ2-5, the complete variable domain is EPEVTQTPSHQVTQMGQEVILRCVPISNHLYFYWYRQILGQKVEFLVSFYNNEISEKSEIFDDQFSVERPDGSNFTLKIRSTKLEDSAMYFCASNGLAGGGETQYFGPGTRLLVL.

This clone is a singleton in its sample. V is TRBV5-1 and J is TRBJ2-5; 12 bases line up with TRBD2. V lost 0 bases and J lost 5; bases outside the gene matches: 8. The CDR3 length is 17 residues. Germline V gene data show CDR1 as SGHRS and CDR2 as YFSETQ. This CDR3 reads CASSLVASGGARETQYF. CDR3 sequence (DNA): TGCGCCAGCAGCTTGGTGGCTAGCGGGGGGGCCAGGGAGACCCAGTACTTC.

The V gene is TRBV28, the J gene TRBJ1-5; 8 bases are shared with TRBD1. The ends lost 3 bases at V and 2 bases at J; junction bases unmatched: 6. The CDR3 runs 16 residues. Germline lookup yields CDR1 MDHEN and CDR2 SYDVKM. CDR3 coding DNA: TGTGCCAGCAGTTTGCTTGGACAGGGTGGCAATCAGCCCCAGCATTTT. Encoded protein: CASSLLGQGGNQPQHF.

The chain combines TRBV28 with TRBJ1-4, with D unclear. CDR3 length: 14 residues. V dropped 3 bases and J dropped 5 bases, with 10 bases sitting between them. Germline V gives CDR1 MDHEN, CDR2 SYDVKM. CDR3 nucleotides: TGTGCCAGCAGTTTGGCGGCAGAGAATGAAAAACTGTTTTTT. Amino acid sequence: CASSLAAENEKLFF. Supplemented by reference TRBV28 and TRBJ1-4, the full variable domain reads DVKVTQSSRYLVKRTGEKVFLECVQDMDHENMFWYRQDPGLGLRLIYFSYDVKMKEKGDIPEGYSVSREKKERFSLILESASTNQTSMYLCASSLAAENEKLFFGSGTQLSVL.

This chain links TRBV7-6 with TRBJ2-7; 9 nucleotides align to TRBD1. CDR1 and CDR2 (germline): SGHVS, FNYEAQ. The CDR3 runs to 14 residues. The V segment lost 1 base and the J segment 4 bases; nucleotides outside the gene matches: 2. The DNA for the CDR3 is TGTGCCAGCAGCTTAGGGGACAGGGTATACGAGCAGTACTTC. Translation gives CASSLGDRVYEQYF. The full variable domain, in which reference TRBV7-6 and TRBJ2-7 provide the parts outside the CDR3, is GAGVSQSPRYKVTKRGQDVALRCDPISGHVSLYWYRQALGQGPEFLTYFNYEAQQDKSGLPNDRFSAERPEGSISTLTIQRTEQRDSAMYRCASSLGDRVYEQYFGPGTRLTVT.

The CDR3 here is CASSQPGTGDYEQYF. DNA of the CDR3: TGTGCCAGCAGCCAGCCCGGGACAGGAGACTACGAGCAGTACTTC. The genes are TRBV13 and TRBJ2-7; 8 bases line up with TRBD1. This CDR3 contains 15 residues. CDR1 PRHDT and CDR2 FYEKMQ come from the germline V gene (reference sequence). V lost 5 bases to trimming and J lost 3 bases; unmatched junction nucleotides: 9.